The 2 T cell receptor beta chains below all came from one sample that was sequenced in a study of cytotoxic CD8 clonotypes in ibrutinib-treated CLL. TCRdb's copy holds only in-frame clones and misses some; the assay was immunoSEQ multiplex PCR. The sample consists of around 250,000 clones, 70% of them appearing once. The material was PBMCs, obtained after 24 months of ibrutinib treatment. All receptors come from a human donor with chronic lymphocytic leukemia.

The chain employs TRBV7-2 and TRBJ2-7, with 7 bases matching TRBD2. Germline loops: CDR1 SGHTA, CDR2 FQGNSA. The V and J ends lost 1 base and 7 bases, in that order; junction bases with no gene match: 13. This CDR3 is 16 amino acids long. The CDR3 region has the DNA TGTGCCAGCAGCTTAGGGGGAGCGGGACCTTTCCAAGAGCAGTACTTC. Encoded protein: CASSLGGAGPFQEQYF.

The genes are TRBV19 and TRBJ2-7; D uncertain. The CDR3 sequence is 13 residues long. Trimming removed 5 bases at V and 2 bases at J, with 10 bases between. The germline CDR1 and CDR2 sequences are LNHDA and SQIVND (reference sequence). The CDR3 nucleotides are TGTGCCAGTAGTGCCGGGCCCCCCTACGAGCAGTACTTC. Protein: CASSAGPPYEQYF. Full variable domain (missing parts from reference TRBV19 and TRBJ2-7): DGGITQSPKYLFRKEGQNVTLSCEQNLNHDAMYWYRQDPGQGLRLIYYSQIVNDFQKGDIAEGYSVSREKKESFPLTVTSAQKNPTAFYLCASSAGPPYEQYFGPGTRLTVT.